Shown below are 12 T cell receptor beta chains from a single sample sequenced in a study of blood T cell repertoires in COVID-19. Libraries were prepared by immunoSEQ multiplex PCR; TCRdb keeps only in-frame clonotypes and omits some of them. The sample shows 150,000 or so clones, around 86% of them seen only once. Specimen: peripheral blood. The receptors shown here come from a man between 65 and 85 years old who had recovered from COVID-19.

The gene calls are TRBV5-6 and TRBJ2-7, with TRBD1 as a possible D gene (6 bases). V was shortened by 0 bases and J by 2 bases, with 12 bases between the two germline ends. The CDR3 runs to 15 residues. Germline V lookup: CDR1 SGHDT, CDR2 YYEEEE. The CDR3 loop reads CASSLARDTPYEQYF. For the CDR3, the DNA is TGTGCCAGCAGCTTGGCCAGGGACACCCCCTACGAGCAGTACTTC. The full variable domain, its missing parts supplied by reference TRBV5-6 and TRBJ2-7, is DAGVTQSPTHLIKTRGQQVTLRCSPKSGHDTVSWYQQALGQGPQFIFQYYEEEERQRGNFPDRFSGHQFPNYSSELNVNALLLGDSALYLCASSLARDTPYEQYFGPGTRLTVT.

This clone has a handful of counts. This chain connects TRBV18 to TRBJ2-1, with a possible D match to TRBD1 (5 bases). Germline V gene data show CDR1 as KGHSH and CDR2 as LQKENI. Trimming removed 2 bases from V and 3 bases from J, with 17 bases in between. CDR3 length: 17 residues. The CDR3 here is CASSPERGGNIYNEQFF. CDR3 nucleotide sequence: TGTGCCAGCTCACCAGAAAGGGGCGGAAATATCTACAATGAGCAGTTCTTC.

The chain combines TRBV6-1 with TRBJ2-1; TRBD2 aligns across 7 bases. V dropped 0 bases and J dropped 7; count of bases not matched to a gene: 0. This CDR3 has 13 residues. Germline V CDR1 and CDR2: MNHNS, SASEGT. CDR3 DNA: TGTGCCAGCAGTGAAGCGCGGGGGAATGAGCAGTTCTTC. It yields the protein CASSEARGNEQFF.

This CDR3 reads CASTLGSSYEQYF. The CDR3 nucleotides are TGTGCCAGCACCCTCGGGAGTAGCTACGAGCAGTACTTC. This chain joins TRBV7-2 and TRBJ2-7; tentative D call: TRBD2 (6 bases). There are 13 residues in the CDR3. CDR1 SGHTA and CDR2 FQGNSA come from the germline V gene. V lost 7 bases, J lost 3 bases, and 13 bases lay in between.

J is TRBJ2-1 and V is TRBV4-1; no reliable D call. The CDR3 extends over 14 amino acids. The germline V and J ends were trimmed by 1 base and 3 bases, with 7 bases remaining between them. Germline lookup yields CDR1 MGHRA and CDR2 YSYEKL. Written as DNA, the CDR3 is TGCGCCAGCAGCCAAGTTCTCGGCTACAATGAGCAGTTCTTC. Its protein product is CASSQVLGYNEQFF.

The chain has TRBV6-2 or TRBV6-3 and TRBJ2-7; 11 nucleotides agree with TRBD2. The CDR3 sequence is 15 residues long. Germline CDR1 is MNHEY and CDR2 is SVGEGT. Trimming removed 2 bases from V and 1 base from J; junction bases left unmatched: 1. Here the CDR3 DNA reads TGTGCCAGCAGTTACACTAGCGGGAGTTCCTACGAGCAGTACTTC. Amino acids: CASSYTSGSSYEQYF.

The CDR3 nucleotides are TGTGCCAGCAGCTCCAGACAACCCAATCAGCCCCAGCATTTT. It codes for CASSSRQPNQPQHF. The chain combines TRBV7-2 with TRBJ1-5; D ambiguous. The germline V gene has CDR1 SGHTA and CDR2 FQGNSA. The V and J ends lost 4 bases and 3 bases respectively, with 10 bases between them. This CDR3 comprises 14 residues. The full variable domain, rest sourced from reference TRBV7-2 and TRBJ1-5, is GAGVSQSPSNKVTEKGKDVELRCDPISGHTALYWYRQSLGQGLEFLIYFQGNSAPDKSGLPSDRFSAERTGGSVSTLTIQRTQQEDSAVYLCASSSRQPNQPQHFGDGTRLSIL.

V gene TRBV28 combines with J gene TRBJ1-2; weak D call: TRBD1 (6 bases). The CDR3 has 14 residues. Between the trimmed V and J ends, which lost 4 bases and 1 base, there was a span of 10 bases. Germline V gene sequence: CDR1 MDHEN, CDR2 SYDVKM. Here the CDR3 reads CASSSGQSNYGYTF. CDR3 nucleotides: TGTGCCAGCAGTTCAGGACAGAGTAACTATGGCTACACCTTC.

The sample holds a few counts of this clone. The rearrangement uses TRBV7-8 and TRBJ2-3; 9 nucleotides align to TRBD2. After removal of 1 base from V and 0 bases from J, the junction contained 5 bases not matched to a gene. CDR3 size: 17 residues. Per germline, CDR1 SGHVS and CDR2 FQNEAQ. The CDR3 region has the DNA TGTGCCAGCAGCTTAGTAGGCGGGAGGGAGAGCACAGATACGCAGTATTTT. Translated: CASSLVGGRESTDTQYF.

The genes are TRBV4-3 and TRBJ1-5; D might be TRBD1 (6 bases). Deletions cut 0 bases from V and 6 bases from J, with 12 bases between. This CDR3 has 15 residues. Germline V lookup: CDR1 LGHNA, CDR2 YSLEER. The CDR3, as DNA: TGCGCCAGCAGCCAAGATGGTCAGGGGCGTCAGCCCCAGCATTTT. Amino acid sequence: CASSQDGQGRQPQHF.

The chain uses TRBV19 and TRBJ1-1; D remains ambiguous. Trimming took off 1 base at V and 1 base at J, with 10 bases between the two ends. CDR3 length: 15 amino acids. Per the germline V gene, CDR1 is LNHDA and CDR2 is SQIVND (reference sequence). The CDR3 DNA follows: TGTGCCAGTAGTATAGGCGGGGTCACGAACACTGAAGCTTTCTTT. Amino acids: CASSIGGVTNTEAFF.

The chain links TRBV27 to TRBJ1-1, with D possibly matching TRBD1 (5 bases). The CDR3 spans 17 residues. CDR1 and CDR2 (germline): MNHEY, SMNVEV (reference sequence). V lost 3 bases and J 2 bases, leaving 19 bases between the germline ends. CDR3: CASSLRGGASLNTEAFF. The DNA for the CDR3 is TGTGCCAGCAGTTTGCGGGGGGGTGCATCGCTTAACACTGAAGCTTTCTTT.